This is a list of T cell receptor beta chains from one sample in a study of shared clonotypes between healthy human individuals. Assay used: immunoSEQ multiplex PCR; TCRdb lists only in-frame clones, some missing. The table shows about 2 million clones, with approximately 95% occurring only once. Sequencing was done on a sample of naive CD4+ T cells sorted from blood. The receptors derive from a young man in good health. Both conserved end residues are part of each CDR3. A D gene is named only where the DNA matches it firmly. Clone size is stated in some rows and not others, as once, few, many or a class when expanded.

v_gene	d_gene	j_gene	abundance	CDR3nt	CDR3aa
TRBV28	NA	TRBJ2-4	NA	TGTGCCAGCAGCCTGTCAGGCTGGGCAGCGCCCCGACAGGACATTCAGTACTTC	CASSLSGWAAPRQDIQYF
TRBV6-1	NA	TRBJ2-2	NA	TGTGCCAGCGGCTCCCCCAACACCGGGGAGCTGTTTTTT	CASGSPNTGELFF
TRBV29-1	NA	TRBJ1-4	NA	TGCAGCGTTGGACAGACAACTAATGAAAAACTGTTTTTT	CSVGQTTNEKLFF
TRBV18	NA	TRBJ1-5	few	TGTGCCAGCTCATCCACTCAGGAACAGCCCCAGCATTTT	CASSSTQEQPQHF
TRBV6-1	NA	TRBJ2-3	NA	TGTGCCAGCAGTGTCAACACAGATACGCAGTATTTT	CASSVNTDTQYF
TRBV28	NA	TRBJ1-3	NA	TGTGCCAGCAGTTTACCGATCAGGGGCTCTGGAAACACCATATATTTT	CASSLPIRGSGNTIYF
TRBV10-1	NA	TRBJ1-2	NA	TGCGCCAGCAGTCCCTCTGGACAGAATGGCTACACCTTC	CASSPSGQNGYTF
TRBV11-2	NA	TRBJ2-5	NA	TGTGCCAGCAGCTTAGATGAAGGGCGGGCAAACCAAGAGACCCAGTACTTC	CASSLDEGRANQETQYF
TRBV5-4	TRBD1	TRBJ1-4	NA	TGTGCCAGCAGCCGACAGGGGGCAGGTGAAAAACTGTTTTTT	CASSRQGAGEKLFF
TRBV11-2	TRBD1	TRBJ1-1	NA	TGTGCCAGCAGCTTGGCTTATATGGGACAGAGGAACACTGAAGCTTTCTTT	CASSLAYMGQRNTEAFF
TRBV9	TRBD2	TRBJ2-7	NA	TGTGCCAGCAGCGGGGGACTAGGAAATGACTACGAGCAGTACTTC	CASSGGLGNDYEQYF
TRBV28	NA	TRBJ2-5	NA	TGTGCCAGCAGTTTGGGTAGGGATGAGACCCAGTACTTC	CASSLGRDETQYF
TRBV7-8	TRBD1	TRBJ2-5	NA	TGTGCCAGCAGCCTAGCCGGGACAGGGGGAAAGACCCAGTACTTC	CASSLAGTGGKTQYF
TRBV11-2	TRBD1	TRBJ2-3	NA	TGTGCCAGCAGCTTCCGGCAGGGGGCCGTAAGGGATACGCAGTATTTT	CASSFRQGAVRDTQYF
TRBV18	NA	TRBJ2-1	NA	TGTGCCAGCTCAGAACCGGACTTGATGATCTACAATGAGCAGTTCTTC	CASSEPDLMIYNEQFF
TRBV9	TRBD1	TRBJ1-4	NA	TGTGCCAGCAGCCAATCGGGACAGGGGTCAACTAATGAAAAACTGTTTTTT	CASSQSGQGSTNEKLFF
TRBV6-1	NA	TRBJ2-2	NA	TGTGCCAGCAGTGAAAGAGTTCTAGGAACCGGGGAGCTGTTTTTT	CASSERVLGTGELFF
TRBV13	NA	TRBJ1-2	once	TGTGCCAGCAGCTTAACGAAGGGACTCTATGGCTACACCTTC	CASSLTKGLYGYTF
TRBV7-3	TRBD2	TRBJ2-3	NA	TGTGCCAGCAGCCGTCGCAGCGGGGGAACGGGGACAGATACGCAGTATTTT	CASSRRSGGTGTDTQYF
TRBV5-1	NA	TRBJ1-2	NA	TGCGCCAGCAGCTTACAGGGTAATACAAACTATGGCTACACCTTC	CASSLQGNTNYGYTF
TRBV19	NA	TRBJ1-2	NA	TGTGCCAGTAGTATACCCGGGGCCTATGGCTACACCTTC	CASSIPGAYGYTF
TRBV5-1	TRBD1	TRBJ2-1	NA	TGCGCCAGCAGCTTGGGACAGGGGTCCTACAATGAGCAGTTCTTC	CASSLGQGSYNEQFF
TRBV4-3	TRBD1	TRBJ1-4	NA	TGCGCCAGCAGCCAAGGAATTATGACAGGGGGTGAAAAACTGTTTTTT	CASSQGIMTGGEKLFF
TRBV10-3	TRBD1	TRBJ2-1	NA	TGTGCCACCGGGACAGGGGGAAATGAGCAGTTCTTC	CATGTGGNEQFF
TRBV10-1	TRBD2	TRBJ2-2	NA	TGCGCCAGCAGTGAGACCGGGACTAGCGACACCGGGGAGCTGTTTTTT	CASSETGTSDTGELFF
TRBV30	NA	TRBJ1-1	NA	TGTGCCTGGAGTACAAGGAGGAACACTGAAGCTTTCTTT	CAWSTRRNTEAFF
TRBV2	NA	TRBJ2-7	NA	TGTGCCAGCAGTGGGTGGGACGAGCAGTACTTC	CASSGWDEQYF
TRBV30	NA	TRBJ1-1	once	TGTGCCTGGAGTCCTGACACCATTGGAGCTTTCTTT	CAWSPDTIGAFF
TRBV2	NA	TRBJ2-2	NA	TGTGCCAGCAGTGGGATGGCGACCGGGGAGCTGTTTTTT	CASSGMATGELFF
TRBV7-9	NA	TRBJ2-7	NA	TGTGCCAGCAGCTTAGGCAGGGACACCTACGAGCAGTACTTC	CASSLGRDTYEQYF
TRBV5-8	NA	TRBJ1-1	NA	TGTGCCAGCAGCTTGGCCGTAACAATGAACACTGAAGCTTTCTTT	CASSLAVTMNTEAFF
TRBV25-1	NA	TRBJ2-5	NA	TGTGCCAGCAGGCAAGAGACCCAGTACTTC	CASRQETQYF
TRBV10-3	NA	TRBJ2-7	NA	TGTGCCATCAGTGAGTTGGAGGGCTACGAGCAGTACTTC	CAISELEGYEQYF
TRBV23-1	TRBD2	TRBJ2-7	NA	TGCGCCAGCAGTCAATGGGGGGACATCCGGCTAGCGGGAGAGGCCTACGAGCAGTACTTC	CASSQWGDIRLAGEAYEQYF
TRBV29-1	NA	TRBJ2-3	few	TGCAGCGTTGAGGGCCCCGGACGAAATACGCAGTATTTT	CSVEGPGRNTQYF
TRBV7-8	TRBD2	TRBJ2-3	once	TGTGCCAGCTGTAGACTAGCGGGGGGCACAGATACGCAGTATTTT	CASCRLAGGTDTQYF
TRBV10-3	TRBD2	TRBJ2-3	NA	TGTGCCATCAGTGCTAGCGGGGGCACAGATACGCAGTATTTT	CAISASGGTDTQYF
TRBV10-1	TRBD1	TRBJ2-3	NA	TGCGCCAGCACCCAAGGGGCCCAGGGGGCTGCAGATACGCAGTATTTT	CASTQGAQGAADTQYF
TRBV5-8	TRBD2	TRBJ2-1	NA	TGTGCCAGCAGCTTCCCGACTAGCGGGAGTAACAAGTTCTTC	CASSFPTSGSNKFF
TRBV7-8	TRBD2	TRBJ2-3	NA	TGTGCCAGCAGCCGCGGACTAGCCTCAGCAGATACGCAGTATTTT	CASSRGLASADTQYF
TRBV27	NA	TRBJ1-2	NA	TGTGCCAGCAGTGCGCATATAAACTATGGCTACACCTTC	CASSAHINYGYTF
TRBV2	TRBD2	TRBJ2-2	NA	TGTGCCAGCAAGGGACTAGCGGGAGATAGCGGAGGCGGGGAGCTGTTTTTT	CASKGLAGDSGGGELFF
TRBV11-2	TRBD1	TRBJ1-6	NA	TGTGCCAGCAGCTTGATCGACAGGGATAATTCACCCCTCCACTTT	CASSLIDRDNSPLHF
TRBV5-1	NA	TRBJ1-6	NA	TGCGCCAGCAGCTGGGGAGGGACAAATTCACCCCTCCACTTT	CASSWGGTNSPLHF
TRBV7-2	TRBD2	TRBJ2-7	NA	TGTGCCAGCAGCTTCGGCGGGAGGTCCTACGAGCAGTACTTC	CASSFGGRSYEQYF
TRBV5-1	TRBD1	TRBJ2-7	NA	TGCGCCAGCAGCTTGGTATCACAGGGGGCCGGGGAGCAGTACTTC	CASSLVSQGAGEQYF
TRBV18	NA	TRBJ2-4	NA	TGTGCCAGCTCACCACCAATACTAGCCAAAAACATTCAGTACTTC	CASSPPILAKNIQYF
TRBV6-5	NA	TRBJ1-2	NA	TGTGCCAGCAGTGCCTCGGGGGGCGGGTATGGCTACACCTTC	CASSASGGGYGYTF
TRBV10-2	TRBD2	TRBJ2-1	once	TGCGCCAGCAGTTTACTAGCGGTTGTCAATGAGCAGTTCTTC	CASSLLAVVNEQFF
TRBV11-2	TRBD1	TRBJ2-1	NA	TGTGCCAGCAGCCGAGACAGGGGCCAGAAGGACAATGAGCAGTTCTTC	CASSRDRGQKDNEQFF
TRBV6-1	NA	TRBJ1-4	NA	TGTGCCAGCAGTGGACGGGGGGGGGTAGAAAAACTGTTTTTT	CASSGRGGVEKLFF
TRBV2	TRBD2	TRBJ2-3	once	TGTGCCAGCAGGGTTAGCGGGACTAGCACAGATACGCAGTATTTT	CASRVSGTSTDTQYF
TRBV9	TRBD1	TRBJ1-1	NA	TGTGCCAGCAGCGGAGATCTTCGGACAGGGAGAGAGGGGACTGAAGCTTTCTTT	CASSGDLRTGREGTEAFF
TRBV6-5	TRBD1	TRBJ1-1	NA	TGTGCCAGCAACAGGGGAGTGGGCACTGAAGCTTTCTTT	CASNRGVGTEAFF